A selection of T cell receptor beta chains follows, all from one sample in a study of T cell responses to AZD1222 COVID-19 vaccine. The protocol was immunoSEQ multiplex PCR, while the TCRdb copy is restricted to in-frame clones and leaves out a portion. The sample shows around 120,000 clones, 87% of them seen only once. Sequences were derived from peripheral blood, sampled on day 0 of AZD1222 vaccination. The receptor source for this set is an adult in good health. CDR3s include the opening cysteine and the closing phenylalanine or tryptophan. The D gene is left open where the match is weak. Size values are once, few and many counts, or a class for expanded clones, and some rows have none.

>-|once|TRBJ2-3|TRBV27|14
TGTGCCAGCACCGCGATGGGGGGCACAGATACGCAGTATTTT
CASTAMGGTDTQYF
>TRBD2|-|TRBJ2-3|TRBV10-3|17
TGTGCCATCAGTGACCCTAGCGGTAGCGGGGGAACAGATACGCAGTATTTT
CAISDPSGSGGTDTQYF
>-|once|TRBJ1-2|TRBV19|14
TGTGCCAGTAGTATGCCGGGGGCACCGTTTGGCTACACCTTC
CASSMPGAPFGYTF
>TRBD1|-|TRBJ1-1|TRBV7-9|17
TGTGCCAGCAGCCCAGGACAGGGGGCAGTGGGGAACACTGAAGCTTTCTTT
CASSPGQGAVGNTEAFF
>TRBD1|once|TRBJ1-2|TRBV2|12
TGTGCCAGCACAAGGGGGCTCGGCGGCTACACCTTC
CASTRGLGGYTF
>TRBD2|-|TRBJ2-3|TRBV5-1|15
TGCGCCAGCAGCTTGGTAGCGGGGGGCACAGATACGCAGTATTTT
CASSLVAGGTDTQYF
>-|-|TRBJ1-2|TRBV6-2/TRBV6-3|13
TGTGCCAGCAGTTACTTGGGGGCCTATGGCTACACCTTC
CASSYLGAYGYTF
>-|-|TRBJ2-2|TRBV5-1|14
TGCGCCAGCAGCTTAGAGGGGGAAACCGGGGAGCTGTTTTTT
CASSLEGETGELFF
>-|-|TRBJ2-5|TRBV29-1|15
TGCAGCGTTGAAGAACCTTCCCCAGGGAGGGAGACCCAGTACTTC
CSVEEPSPGRETQYF
>-|-|TRBJ2-2|TRBV19|14
TGTGCCAGTAGTAGCCCTGGGAGAGGCGAGGAGCTGTTTTTT
CASSSPGRGEELFF
>-|once|TRBJ2-1|TRBV6-2/TRBV6-3|14
TGTGCCAGCAGTTACCGGGCTAGAGAAGGTGAGCAGTTCTTC
CASSYRAREGEQFF
>-|-|TRBJ1-6|TRBV6-5|14
TGTGCCAGCAAAGAAACGGTGGGGGGTTCACCCCTCCACTTT
CASKETVGGSPLHF
>-|-|TRBJ2-7|TRBV12-3/TRBV12-4|12
TGTGCCAGCAGTTTAGGAATCTACGAGCAGTACTTC
CASSLGIYEQYF
>TRBD2|-|TRBJ2-1|TRBV6-5|16
TGTGCCAGCAGTTACTCGGGGACTAGCGGCCTCAATGAGCAGTTCTTC
CASSYSGTSGLNEQFF
>-|once|TRBJ2-7|TRBV11-2|15
TGTGCCAGCACTAAAAACTCCGAGATCCCCTACGAGCAGTACTTC
CASTKNSEIPYEQYF
>-|-|TRBJ2-7|TRBV6-2/TRBV6-3|14
TGTGCCAGCAGTAGGCCCCAGATCCAGTACGAGCAGTACTTC
CASSRPQIQYEQYF
>-|few|TRBJ2-7|TRBV5-1|13
TGCGCCAGCAGCTTGGAAGGGGTGGACGAGCAGTACTTC
CASSLEGVDEQYF
>TRBD1|-|TRBJ1-6|TRBV7-9|16
TGTGCCAGCAGCTTCGACGGACAGGGGGGGAGATCACCCCTCCACTTT
CASSFDGQGGRSPLHF
>-|-|TRBJ1-3|TRBV2|14
TGTGCCAGCAGGCCTTCCGGGGTTGGAAACACCATATATTTT
CASRPSGVGNTIYF
>-|-|TRBJ2-2|TRBV4-2|16
TGTGCCAGCAGCCGATCAGGGGCCGGGGGCACCGGGGAGCTGTTTTTT
CASSRSGAGGTGELFF
>-|-|TRBJ1-1|TRBV6-5|15
TGTGCCAGCAGTTACGCTATGGGGGTGAACACTGAAGCTTTCTTT
CASSYAMGVNTEAFF